This record covers a single T cell receptor beta chain. The antigen is undetermined. This sample was taken from a study of cytomegalovirus exposure and HLA in healthy donors. Whole-study findings and limits: Later work showed greater clonal expansion in HLA-associated TCR beta chains than in equally common others.

CDR3 length: 14 residues. Per the germline V gene, CDR1 is LNHDA and CDR2 is SQIVND (reference sequence). Trimming stripped 1 base from V and 2 bases from J, with 6 bases between. The PCR used 60 Vbeta and 13 Jbeta primers. Sequencing was performed with immunoSEQ multiplex PCR; in TCRdb, only in-frame clones are kept and a portion is missing. The table has 120,000 to 150,000 clones, about four fifths seen once. This chain links TRBV19 with TRBJ2-1, with a weak D call TRBD2 (6 bases). This TCR derives from a man aged 35-49 years in good health and CMV-seropositive. Source material: PBMCs. The CDR3 DNA reads as TGTGCCAGTAGTATAGGGGGGGCCTACAATGAGCAGTTCTTC. This translates into CASSIGGAYNEQFF.